The sequence of this TCR beta chain was determined in a study of T-cell memory formation after mild COVID-19. This clonotype was counted at least ten times. There are 15 residues in the CDR3. Trimming shortened V by 4 bases and J by 3 bases, and 16 bases separated the two germline ends. The germline V gene encodes CDR1 MNHNS and CDR2 SASEGT. TCRdb reprocessed the 5' RACE reads via MiXCR and lists one record per CDR3 protein. The profile shows 130,000 to 150,000 distinct CDR3 sequences, approximately 5.7% of them singletons. Sequenced: PBMCs or a T cell subset sorted from them (not recorded which). The TCR originated in an adult woman who had mild COVID-19 (a few samples of this study predate the infection). Cell type and time point are not known. This chain connects TRBV6-1 to TRBJ2-7; D not certain. CDR3 residues: CASSGGAVAIYEQYF. In nucleotides, the CDR3 is TGTGCCAGCAGTGGTGGCGCGGTCGCAATCTACGAGCAGTACTTC.